The rows below give T cell receptor beta chains drawn from one sample of a study of blood T cells in healthy people across ages. TCRdb independently ran MiXCR on the 5' RACE reads; one entry per CDR3 protein. The sample lists around 800,000 distinct CDR3 sequences; 40% to 65% were seen once. Sequenced sample: blood. These receptors originate from a man older than 75 in good health. CDR3s include the opening cysteine and the closing phenylalanine or tryptophan. The D gene is left open where the match is weak. The size entry is marked missing in some rows and otherwise reads once, few, many or a size class.

>TRBV15|.|few|TRBJ2-7
TGTGCCACCAGCAGAGACCCACGGGGGCGGTACTCCTACGAGCAGTACTTC
CATSRDPRGRYSYEQYF
>TRBV27|.|few|TRBJ2-1
TGTGCCGTGGGGGTTGGTGAGCAGTTCTTC
CAVGVGEQFF
>TRBV29-1|TRBD1|.|TRBJ2-3
TGCAGCGTTGCCCGTGGACAGGCGAGCACAGATACGCAGTATTTT
CSVARGQASTDTQYF
>TRBV20-1|.|.|TRBJ1-4
TGCAGTGCTAGAGATCGGTTAGGGACTAATGAAAAACTGTTTTTT
CSARDRLGTNEKLFF
>TRBV7-2|.|.|TRBJ2-2
TGTGCCAGCAGCTTAGAGGGCTTAGTCGCCGGGGAGCTGTTTTTT
CASSLEGLVAGELFF
>TRBV29-1|TRBD2|.|TRBJ2-3
TGCAGCGTTGACCGACTAGCGGGAGTAGTTACGCAGTATTTT
CSVDRLAGVVTQYF
>TRBV20-1|.|.|TRBJ2-5
TGCAGTGCTAGGTGGCTCGGTGCAGGGAGAGAGACCCAGTACTTC
CSARWLGAGRETQYF
>TRBV20-1|.|.|TRBJ1-5
TGCAGTGCTAGAAGGAGGGCGGGCAATCAGCCCCAGCATTTT
CSARRRAGNQPQHF
>TRBV27|TRBD1|once|TRBJ2-7
TGTGCCACCAAGACAGGGCCGCGCTACGTGCAGTACTTC
CATKTGPRYVQYF
>TRBV5-1|.|.|TRBJ2-3
TGCGCCAGCAGCTTGGAGGGCAGGTATACAGATACGCAGTATTTT
CASSLEGRYTDTQYF
>TRBV7-2|.|.|TRBJ2-1
TGTGCCAGCAGCTTACTCGGGACTGGTACCAATGAGCAGTTCTTC
CASSLLGTGTNEQFF
>TRBV7-2|.|.|TRBJ1-5
TGTGCCAGCGCCCCAGTTGGCAATCAGCCCCAGCATTTT
CASAPVGNQPQHF
>TRBV24-1|.|many|TRBJ2-3
TGTGCCACTGGAGGAGTTAGAGGAGATACGCAGTATTTT
CATGGVRGDTQYF
>TRBV11-2|.|.|TRBJ2-7
TGTGCCAGCAGCTTATCGTCGAAGTTACGCTACGAGCAGTACTTC
CASSLSSKLRYEQYF
>TRBV10-2|.|.|TRBJ2-1
TGCGCCAGCAGTGGGCGACCGCTTCGCAATGAGCAGTTCTTC
CASSGRPLRNEQFF
>TRBV5-1|.|.|TRBJ1-5
TGCGCCAGCAGCTTGGAAGATGCAGGGACTCAGCCCCAGCATTTT
CASSLEDAGTQPQHF
>TRBV10-1|TRBD2|.|TRBJ2-7
TGCGCCAGCAGTGGGGGACTAGCGACCGGGGAGCAGTACTTC
CASSGGLATGEQYF
>TRBV5-1|.|.|TRBJ2-1
TGCGCCAGCAGCTTGCAGGTGGGAACGAATGAGCAGTTCTTC
CASSLQVGTNEQFF
>TRBV7-9|TRBD2|few|TRBJ2-3
TGTGCCAGCAGCTTAATTGGACTAGCGGGAGGGGGTACGCAGTATTTT
CASSLIGLAGGGTQYF
>TRBV29-1|TRBD1|few|TRBJ2-3
TGCAGCGTTGCGGGACAGAGAACAGATACGCAGTATTTT
CSVAGQRTDTQYF
>TRBV9|.|.|TRBJ2-7
TGTGCCAGCAGCGTAGGAGGAGGGACCGGGACATCCCCAACTGAGCAGTACTTC
CASSVGGGTGTSPTEQYF
>TRBV7-8|.|.|TRBJ1-1
TGTGCCAGCAGTCCCCCCGGGGGTAACACTGAAGCTTTCTTT
CASSPPGGNTEAFF
>TRBV3-1|.|.|TRBJ2-7
TGTGCCAGCAGCCAGAGGACACGCGAGCAGTACTTC
CASSQRTREQYF
>TRBV27|.|few|TRBJ2-5
TGTGCCAGCAGTTCGGACAGTAGGGAGACCCAGTACTTC
CASSSDSRETQYF
>TRBV28|TRBD2|few|TRBJ2-3
TGTGCCAGCAGGCTAGCGGGAGGAGGCGATACGCAGTATTTT
CASRLAGGGDTQYF
>TRBV29-1|.|.|TRBJ1-2
TGCAGCGTTGACGTCGGTGGTGGCTACACCTTC
CSVDVGGGYTF
>TRBV10-3|TRBD1|few|TRBJ2-7
TGTGCCATCAGTGAGCCTAGGACAGGATTCTACGAGCAGTACTTC
CAISEPRTGFYEQYF
>TRBV25-1|TRBD2|few|TRBJ2-3
TGTGCCAGCAGTGAGGCTAGCGGGATTCGAGTACGGGCGCAGTATTTT
CASSEASGIRVRAQYF
>TRBV2|.|.|TRBJ1-2
TGTGCCAGCAGACGGGACTCCGTTAAGTATGGCTACACCTTC
CASRRDSVKYGYTF
>TRBV20-1|.|.|TRBJ2-7
TGCAGTGCTAGAGTTCGGGGCTCCTACGAGCAGTACTTC
CSARVRGSYEQYF
>TRBV12-3/TRBV12-4|.|.|TRBJ1-5
TGTGCCAGCAGCGGGGGTCCAGCAGGCAATCAGCCCCAGCATTTT
CASSGGPAGNQPQHF
>TRBV2|.|.|TRBJ2-1
TGTGCCAGCACCGGGGGACAGCGGACGGAGCAGTTCTTC
CASTGGQRTEQFF
>TRBV29-1|.|few|TRBJ2-7
TGCAGCGTCCAGATGGGGGCTGATCGCTACGAGCAGTACTTC
CSVQMGADRYEQYF
>TRBV2|.|.|TRBJ2-7
TGTGCCAGCAGTGAAAGGTTCAGCACCGGGAACGAGTACTTC
CASSERFSTGNEYF
>TRBV29-1|TRBD2|.|TRBJ2-7
TGCAGCGTTAATAGCGGGAGGGCCTACGAGCAGTACTTC
CSVNSGRAYEQYF
>TRBV24-1|.|.|TRBJ2-2
TGTGCCACCAGTGACCCTCGACAGTACACCGGGGAGCTGTTTTTT
CATSDPRQYTGELFF
>TRBV6-2/TRBV6-3|.|few|TRBJ1-1
TGTGCCGGCAGACGCTCCAGTGGTGGGAACACTGAAGCTTTCTTT
CAGRRSSGGNTEAFF
>TRBV28|TRBD1|.|TRBJ2-5
TGTGCCAGCAGCAAAGACAGGGGAGAGACCCAGTACTTC
CASSKDRGETQYF
>TRBV30|TRBD1|.|TRBJ1-5
TGTGCCTGGAGTTCGGGACAGGCCATGAAGCCCCAGCATTTT
CAWSSGQAMKPQHF
>TRBV5-1|TRBD1|.|TRBJ1-1
TGCGCCAGCCGCACTCAGGGGGACACTGAAGCTTTCTTT
CASRTQGDTEAFF
>TRBV19|.|few|TRBJ2-3
TGTGCCAGTAGAGGCAGGGGTGCAGATACGCAGTATTTT
CASRGRGADTQYF
>TRBV6-1|.|few|TRBJ1-2
TGTGCCAGCAGCCGATCAGGGTTTGGCTACACCTTC
CASSRSGFGYTF
>TRBV6-2/TRBV6-3|.|many|TRBJ2-7
TGTGCCAGCAGTTTTACCCCGGGGCAGGTTTTCTCCTACGAGCAGTACTTC
CASSFTPGQVFSYEQYF
>TRBV25-1|.|once|TRBJ1-2
TGTGCCAGCAGGGCACTGGGGGGGGCTGGCGGCTACACCTTC
CASRALGGAGGYTF
>TRBV5-1|.|.|TRBJ2-7
TGCGCCGGCAGCTTTGTTCAGGGGGGGTCCTACGAGCAGTACTTC
CAGSFVQGGSYEQYF
>TRBV9|TRBD2|.|TRBJ2-1
TGTGCCAGCAGCGGAAATAGCGGGAGTTCCTACAATGAGCAGTTCTTC
CASSGNSGSSYNEQFF
>TRBV4-1|TRBD1|.|TRBJ1-6
TGCGCCAGCAGCCCGCAGGGGGCAACGAATTCACCCCTCCACTTT
CASSPQGATNSPLHF
>TRBV20-1|.|.|TRBJ2-3
TGCAGTGCCGTGCGGGGTAGCACAGATACGCAGTATTTT
CSAVRGSTDTQYF
>TRBV5-1|TRBD1|.|TRBJ2-5
TGCGCCTGTACAGGGGGCTTAGAAGAGACCCAGTACTTC
CACTGGLEETQYF
>TRBV11-2|.|.|TRBJ2-7
TGTGCCAGCAGCCCCGTTGGAGGGGACGCTTACGAGCAGTACTTC
CASSPVGGDAYEQYF
>TRBV27|.|few|TRBJ2-1
TGTGCCAGCAGTCCTACTAGCAGGGATAACAATGAGCAGTTCTTC
CASSPTSRDNNEQFF
>TRBV10-3|.|few|TRBJ2-5
TGTGCCATCGTCTTAGTGTACCAAGAGACCCAGTACTTC
CAIVLVYQETQYF
>TRBV25-1|.|once|TRBJ2-7
TGTGCCAGCTTGGGGCACTACAAGCAGTACTTC
CASLGHYKQYF
>TRBV9|.|.|TRBJ2-7
TGTGCCAGCAGCGTAGGGCAGGGGCCCCACGAGCAGTACTTC
CASSVGQGPHEQYF
>TRBV18|TRBD2|.|TRBJ2-1
TGTGCCAGCTCACCACACTCGCGGGAGGAAAATGAGCAGTTCTTC
CASSPHSREENEQFF
>TRBV7-8|TRBD1|.|TRBJ1-2
TGTGCCAGCAGCTTAGTAGACAGGGGTAGCTATGGCTACACCTTC
CASSLVDRGSYGYTF
>TRBV7-2|TRBD2|.|TRBJ2-1
TGTGCCAGCAGCAAAATGGGACTAGCATCCTACAATGAGCAGTTCTTC
CASSKMGLASYNEQFF
>TRBV24-1|TRBD2|.|TRBJ2-1
TGTGCCACCAGTGATGGGACTAGCGGCCACAAGCAGTTCTTC
CATSDGTSGHKQFF